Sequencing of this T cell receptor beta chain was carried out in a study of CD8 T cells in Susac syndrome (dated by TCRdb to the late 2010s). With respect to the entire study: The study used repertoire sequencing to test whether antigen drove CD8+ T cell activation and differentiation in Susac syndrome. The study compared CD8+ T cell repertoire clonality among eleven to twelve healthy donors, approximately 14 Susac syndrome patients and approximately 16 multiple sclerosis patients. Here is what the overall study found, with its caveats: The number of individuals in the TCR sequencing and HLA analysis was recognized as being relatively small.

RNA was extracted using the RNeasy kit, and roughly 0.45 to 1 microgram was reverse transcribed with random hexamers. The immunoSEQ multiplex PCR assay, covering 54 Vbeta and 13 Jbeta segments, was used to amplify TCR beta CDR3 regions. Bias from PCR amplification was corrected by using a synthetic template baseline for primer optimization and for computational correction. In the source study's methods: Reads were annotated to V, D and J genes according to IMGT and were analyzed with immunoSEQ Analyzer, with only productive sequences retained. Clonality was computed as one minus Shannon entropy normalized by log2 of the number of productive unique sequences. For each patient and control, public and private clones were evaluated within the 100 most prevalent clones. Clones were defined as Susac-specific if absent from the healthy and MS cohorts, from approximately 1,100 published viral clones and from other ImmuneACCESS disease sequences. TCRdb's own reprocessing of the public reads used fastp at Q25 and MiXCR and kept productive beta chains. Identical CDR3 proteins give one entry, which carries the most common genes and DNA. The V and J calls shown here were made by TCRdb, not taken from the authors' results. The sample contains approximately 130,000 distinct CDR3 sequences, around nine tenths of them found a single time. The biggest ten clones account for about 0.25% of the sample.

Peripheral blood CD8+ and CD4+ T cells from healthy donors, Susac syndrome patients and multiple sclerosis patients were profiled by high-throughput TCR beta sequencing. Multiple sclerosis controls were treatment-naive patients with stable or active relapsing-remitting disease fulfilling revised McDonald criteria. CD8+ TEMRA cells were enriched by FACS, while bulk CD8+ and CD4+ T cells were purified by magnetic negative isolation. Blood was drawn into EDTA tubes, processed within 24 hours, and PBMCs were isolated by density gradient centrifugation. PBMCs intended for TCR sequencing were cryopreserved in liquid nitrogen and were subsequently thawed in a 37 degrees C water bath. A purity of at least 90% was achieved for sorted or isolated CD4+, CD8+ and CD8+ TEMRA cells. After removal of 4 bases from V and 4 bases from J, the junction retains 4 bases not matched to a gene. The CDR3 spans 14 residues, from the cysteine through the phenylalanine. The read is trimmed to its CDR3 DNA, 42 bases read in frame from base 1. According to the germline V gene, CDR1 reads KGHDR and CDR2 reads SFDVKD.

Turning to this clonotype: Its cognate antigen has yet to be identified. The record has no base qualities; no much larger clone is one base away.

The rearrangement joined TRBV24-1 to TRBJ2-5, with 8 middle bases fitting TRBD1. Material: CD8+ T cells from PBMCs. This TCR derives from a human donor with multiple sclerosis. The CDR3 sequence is CATSDPGQGETQYF. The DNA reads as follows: TGTGCCACCAGTGACCCCGGACAGGGAGAGACCCAGTACTTC.